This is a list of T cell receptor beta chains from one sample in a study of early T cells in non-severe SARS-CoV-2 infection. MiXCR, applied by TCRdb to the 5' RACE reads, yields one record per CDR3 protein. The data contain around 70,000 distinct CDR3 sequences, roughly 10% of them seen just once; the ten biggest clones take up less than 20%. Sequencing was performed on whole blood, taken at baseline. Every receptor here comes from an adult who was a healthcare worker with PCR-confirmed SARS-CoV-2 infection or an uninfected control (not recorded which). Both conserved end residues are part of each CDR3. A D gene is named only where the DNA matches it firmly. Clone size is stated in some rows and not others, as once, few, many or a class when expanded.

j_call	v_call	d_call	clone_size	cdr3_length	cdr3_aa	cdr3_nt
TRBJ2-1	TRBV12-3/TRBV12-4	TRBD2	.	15	CASSLAGSSYNEQFF	TGTGCCAGCAGCTTAGCGGGAAGCTCCTACAATGAGCAGTTCTTC
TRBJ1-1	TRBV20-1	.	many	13	CSARRLTVTEAFF	TGCAGTGCTAGACGCTTGACAGTCACTGAAGCTTTCTTT
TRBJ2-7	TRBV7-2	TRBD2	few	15	CASSLHGLAGYEQYF	TGTGCCAGCAGCTTACACGGACTAGCGGGGTACGAGCAGTACTTC
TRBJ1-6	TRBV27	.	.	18	CASSTKGVAGVYNSPLHF	TGTGCCAGCAGTACAAAGGGGGTCGCTGGCGTTTATAATTCACCCCTCCACTTT
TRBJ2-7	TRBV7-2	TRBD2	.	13	CASAASGNFVQYF	TGTGCCAGCGCGGCTAGCGGAAATTTCGTGCAGTACTTC
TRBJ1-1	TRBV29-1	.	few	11	CSVGANTEAFF	TGCAGCGTTGGGGCGAACACTGAAGCTTTCTTT
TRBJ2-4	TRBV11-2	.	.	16	CASSLFLAGEKNIQYF	TGTGCCAGCAGCTTATTTCTAGCCGGGGAGAAAAACATTCAGTACTTC
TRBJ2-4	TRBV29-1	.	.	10	CSVGTGLQYF	TGCAGCGTTGGGACGGGACTTCAGTACTTC
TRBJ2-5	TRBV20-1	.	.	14	CSALEPQRQETQYF	TGCAGTGCCCTAGAGCCGCAGAGACAAGAGACCCAGTACTTC
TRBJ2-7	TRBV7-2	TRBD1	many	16	CASSAGSGGFSYEQYF	TGTGCCAGCAGCGCGGGGTCAGGGGGCTTTTCCTACGAGCAGTACTTC
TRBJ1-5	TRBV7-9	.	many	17	CASSPGLSNEGNQPQHF	TGTGCCAGCAGCCCGGGCCTTTCCAACGAGGGCAATCAGCCCCAGCATTTT
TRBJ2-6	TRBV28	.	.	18	CASSPYNGLHSGANVLTF	TGTGCCAGCAGTCCATATAACGGACTCCACTCTGGGGCCAACGTCCTGACTTTC
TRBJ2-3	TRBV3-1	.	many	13	CASSQGQRNTQYF	TGTGCCAGCAGCCAAGGCCAGCGGAATACGCAGTATTTT
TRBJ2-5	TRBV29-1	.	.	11	CSVEDARTQYF	TGCAGCGTTGAAGATGCTAGGACCCAGTACTTC
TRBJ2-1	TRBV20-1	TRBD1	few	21	CSASEFLRAGGKPGSYNEQFF	TGCAGTGCTAGCGAGTTTTTACGGGCAGGGGGCAAACCTGGCTCCTACAATGAGCAGTTCTTC
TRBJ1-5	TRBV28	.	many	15	CASTIRAGGNQPQHF	TGTGCCAGCACCATCCGGGCGGGGGGCAATCAGCCCCAGCATTTT
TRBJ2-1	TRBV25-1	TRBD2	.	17	CASSEGLAGGSYNEQFF	TGTGCCAGCAGTGAGGGACTAGCGGGAGGGTCATACAATGAGCAGTTCTTC
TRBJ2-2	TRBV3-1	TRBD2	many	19	CASSRRPGLAGSDTGELFF	TGTGCCAGCAGCCGAAGGCCGGGACTAGCGGGATCTGACACCGGGGAGCTGTTTTTT
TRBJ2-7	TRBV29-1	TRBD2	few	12	CSVGLGPYEQYF	TGCAGCGTAGGACTAGGTCCCTACGAGCAGTACTTC
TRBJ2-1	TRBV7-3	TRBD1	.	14	CASSSRQGSNEQFF	TGTGCCAGCAGCTCGAGACAGGGTTCGAATGAGCAGTTCTTC
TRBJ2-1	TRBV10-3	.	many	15	CAIKGEGPLGNEQFF	TGTGCCATCAAGGGAGAGGGGCCCTTAGGAAATGAGCAGTTCTTC
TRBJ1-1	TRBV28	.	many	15	CASSSQGLENTEAFF	TGTGCCAGCAGTAGTCAGGGATTGGAGAACACTGAAGCTTTCTTT
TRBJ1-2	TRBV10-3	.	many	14	CAISDFTEKNGYTF	TGTGCCATCAGTGATTTTACGGAAAAAAATGGCTACACCTTC
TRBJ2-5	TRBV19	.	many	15	CASSIGDRAGETQYF	TGTGCCAGTAGTATCGGGGACAGAGCGGGAGAGACCCAGTACTTC
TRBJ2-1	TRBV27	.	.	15	CASRGKAGAYNEQFF	TGTGCCAGCAGGGGGAAGGCAGGGGCCTACAATGAGCAGTTCTTC
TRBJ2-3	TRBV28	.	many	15	CASRSPGTSTDTQYF	TGTGCCAGCAGGTCCCCGGGAACCAGCACAGATACGCAGTATTTT
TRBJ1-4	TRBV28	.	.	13	CASSLATNEKLFF	TGTGCCAGCAGTCTTGCAACTAATGAAAAACTGTTTTTT
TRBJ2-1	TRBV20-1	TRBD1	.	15	CSARTGQWFYNEQFF	TGCAGTGCTAGAACGGGACAGTGGTTTTACAATGAGCAGTTCTTC
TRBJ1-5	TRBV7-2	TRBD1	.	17	CASSRMGQGFGNQPQHF	TGTGCCAGCAGCCGTATGGGACAGGGGTTCGGCAATCAGCCCCAGCATTTT